This T cell receptor beta chain was sequenced in a study of shared clonotypes between healthy human individuals. General study results and limits: Represented diversity (both genetic and exposure-history) was limited by the small number of donors.

The CDR3 loop spans 16 amino acids. Germline values: CDR1 SGHRS, CDR2 YFSETQ. J lost 6 bases, V lost 4 bases, and 11 bases had no gene match. Both subsets, CD45RA+ naive and CD45RA-negative memory, were split from the CD4+ cells. Only in-frame clones appear in the TCRdb table, and some are missing; sequencing was by immunoSEQ multiplex PCR. The sample shows hundreds of thousands of clones, around 72% of them seen only once. This clone turned up a few times. Antigen: not known. The source is a woman in her 30s in good health. Sequencing was carried out using memory CD4+ T cells sorted from blood. Subset of the sample: CD45RA-negative fraction. The chain uses TRBV5-1 and TRBJ2-3, with 10 nucleotides matching TRBD1. The CDR3 reads CASSTGQGLSRDTQYF. CDR3 DNA: TGCGCCAGCAGCACGGGACAGGGGCTATCCAGGGATACGCAGTATTTT.